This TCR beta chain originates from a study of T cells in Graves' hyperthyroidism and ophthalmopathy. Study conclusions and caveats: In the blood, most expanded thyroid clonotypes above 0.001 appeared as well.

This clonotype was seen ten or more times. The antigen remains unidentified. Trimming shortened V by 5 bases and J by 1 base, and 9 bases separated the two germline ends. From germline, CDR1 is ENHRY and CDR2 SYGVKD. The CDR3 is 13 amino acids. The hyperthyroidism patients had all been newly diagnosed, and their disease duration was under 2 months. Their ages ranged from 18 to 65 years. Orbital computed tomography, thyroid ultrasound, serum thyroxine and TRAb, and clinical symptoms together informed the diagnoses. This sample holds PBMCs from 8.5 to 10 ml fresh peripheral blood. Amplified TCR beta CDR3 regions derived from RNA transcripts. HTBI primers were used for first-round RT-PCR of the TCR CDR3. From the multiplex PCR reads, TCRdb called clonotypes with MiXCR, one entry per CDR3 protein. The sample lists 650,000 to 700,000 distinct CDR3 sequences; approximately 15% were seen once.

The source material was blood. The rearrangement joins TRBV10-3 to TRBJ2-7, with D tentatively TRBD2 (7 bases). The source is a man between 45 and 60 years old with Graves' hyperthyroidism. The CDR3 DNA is TGTGCCATCAGTAAGGGGGGGTCCTACGAGCAGTACTTC. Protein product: CAISKGGSYEQYF.